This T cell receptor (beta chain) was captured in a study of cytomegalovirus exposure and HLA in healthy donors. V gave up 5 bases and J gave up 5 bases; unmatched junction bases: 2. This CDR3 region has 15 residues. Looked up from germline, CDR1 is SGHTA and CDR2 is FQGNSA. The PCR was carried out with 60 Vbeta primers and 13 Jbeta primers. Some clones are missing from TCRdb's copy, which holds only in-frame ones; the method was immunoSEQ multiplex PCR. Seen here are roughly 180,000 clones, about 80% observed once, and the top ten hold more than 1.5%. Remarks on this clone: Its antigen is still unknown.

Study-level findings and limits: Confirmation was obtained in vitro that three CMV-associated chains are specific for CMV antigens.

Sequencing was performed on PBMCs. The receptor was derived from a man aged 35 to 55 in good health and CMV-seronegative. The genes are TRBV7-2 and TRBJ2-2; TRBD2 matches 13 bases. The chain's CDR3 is CASSRTSGGTGELFF. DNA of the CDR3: TGTGCCAGCAGCCGGACTAGCGGGGGAACCGGGGAGCTGTTTTTT.